This T cell receptor beta chain appears in the sequencing data of a study of T cell repertoires in cytomegalovirus infection. As for the study in general: Used in the study were CMV epitopes, some recently identified and HLA-C-restricted, others well-studied and HLA-B-restricted. Signatures in public TCR beta sequences pointed to both CMV infection and matching HLA type. Notes on the study in general: In two of eight donors, the top clonotype was HLA-C-restricted CMV-specific. Carriers of CMV plus the relevant HLA were identified by cumulative public TCR beta family frequency.

Concerning this clonotype itself: Its antigen is unidentified.

Germline V lookup: CDR1 SQVTM, CDR2 ANQGSEA. The V and J ends lost 6 bases and 0 bases respectively, with 17 bases between them. This CDR3 comprises 15 residues. TCRdb re-called the reads through MiXCR, storing one row per CDR3 protein. Of 20,000 to 30,000 distinct CDR3 sequences listed, approximately 24% are singletons. The source material was CD8+ T cells from cultured PBMCs, sampled from culture after CMV antigen stimulation. This sequence joins TRBV29-1 and TRBJ2-5, with D possibly matching TRBD2 (5 bases). The clonotype originates from a human donor in good health (CMV status not recorded). Some clones in this sample may be carry-over from other donors' samples. The CDR3 region has the DNA TGCAGCGTCGCCAGCGGCGTCTACCACCAAGAGACCCAGTACTTC. Its translation is CSVASGVYHQETQYF. Together with reference TRBV29-1 and TRBJ2-5, the CDR3 gives the full variable domain: SAVISQKPSRDICQRGTSLTIQCQVDSQVTMMFWYRQQPGQSLTLIATANQGSEATYESGFVIDKFPISRPNLTFSTLTVSNMSPEDSSIYLCSVASGVYHQETQYFGPGTRLLVL.